These T cell receptor beta chains were read from a single sample in a study of CD8 T cells in ankylosing spondylitis. From the 5' RACE reads, TCRdb called clonotypes with MiXCR, one entry per CDR3 protein. The table shows about 360,000 distinct CDR3 sequences, with 20% to 25% occurring only once. The specimen was blood, either unsorted or a sorted T cell fraction (not recorded which). These TCRs come from a male donor with ankylosing spondylitis or in good health (not recorded which). Both conserved end residues are part of each CDR3. Fields, in order: CDR3 protein, CDR3 DNA, J gene, clone size, D gene, V gene. A D gene is named only where the DNA matches it firmly. Some rows mark clone size as missing; the rest say once, few, many or name a class of expanded clone.

CDR3: CASSQPNSYEQYF
DNA: TGTGCCAGCAGCCAACCGAACTCCTACGAGCAGTACTTC
J: TRBJ2-7
size: few
D: -
V: TRBV3-1

CDR3: CAWSGAYEQYF
DNA: TGTGCCTGGTCCGGGGCCTACGAGCAGTACTTC
J: TRBJ2-7
size: -
D: -
V: TRBV30

CDR3: CASSLLSGGAGEQFF
DNA: TGTGCCAGCAGCTTGTTAAGCGGGGGCGCAGGTGAGCAGTTCTTC
J: TRBJ2-1
size: few
D: TRBD2
V: TRBV7-9

CDR3: CASSSGGTETQYF
DNA: TGTGCCAGCAGCTCTGGGGGCACTGAGACCCAGTACTTC
J: TRBJ2-5
size: few
D: -
V: TRBV7-8

CDR3: CATNPADTDTQYF
DNA: TGTGCCACCAACCCGGCTGACACAGATACGCAGTATTTT
J: TRBJ2-3
size: few
D: -
V: TRBV10-3

CDR3: CSVEGTGSRYEQYF
DNA: TGCAGCGTTGAAGGGACAGGGTCTCGCTACGAGCAGTACTTC
J: TRBJ2-7
size: few
D: TRBD1
V: TRBV29-1

CDR3: CASSEDLGFYNEQFF
DNA: TGTGCCAGCAGCGAAGACCTGGGGTTTTACAATGAGCAGTTCTTC
J: TRBJ2-1
size: -
D: -
V: TRBV7-7

CDR3: CASSLDRGEETQYF
DNA: TGTGCCAGCAGCTTAGACAGGGGGGAAGAGACCCAGTACTTC
J: TRBJ2-5
size: few
D: TRBD1
V: TRBV7-9

CDR3: CATSRDLGDYRVDTQYF
DNA: TGTGCCACCAGCAGAGATTTGGGGGACTACCGCGTAGATACGCAGTATTTT
J: TRBJ2-3
size: few
D: TRBD2
V: TRBV15

CDR3: CASSLDGEQYF
DNA: TGTGCCAGCAGCTTAGATGGTGAGCAGTACTTC
J: TRBJ2-7
size: few
D: -
V: TRBV7-6

CDR3: CASKGGTEAFF
DNA: TGTGCCAGCAAGGGGGGGACTGAAGCTTTCTTT
J: TRBJ1-1
size: few
D: -
V: TRBV27

CDR3: CSVVYGEQYF
DNA: TGCAGCGTTGTTTACGGGGAGCAGTACTTC
J: TRBJ2-7
size: -
D: -
V: TRBV29-1

CDR3: CSARDWAPNSYNEQFF
DNA: TGCAGTGCTAGAGATTGGGCTCCTAACTCCTACAATGAGCAGTTCTTC
J: TRBJ2-1
size: -
D: -
V: TRBV20-1

CDR3: CASSTGGYTQYF
DNA: TGTGCCAGCAGCACCGGTGGTTATACGCAGTATTTT
J: TRBJ2-3
size: few
D: -
V: TRBV28

CDR3: CAISGIREQFF
DNA: TGTGCCATCTCCGGGATACGTGAGCAGTTCTTC
J: TRBJ2-1
size: few
D: -
V: TRBV12-3/TRBV12-4

CDR3: CSVKAGKEQFF
DNA: TGCAGCGTTAAAGCGGGTAAAGAGCAGTTCTTC
J: TRBJ2-1
size: many
D: -
V: TRBV29-1

CDR3: CASSFWTGEQFF
DNA: TGTGCCAGCAGTTTTTGGACAGGGGAGCAGTTCTTC
J: TRBJ2-1
size: few
D: TRBD1
V: TRBV12-3/TRBV12-4

CDR3: CASSLFTGGDTQYF
DNA: TGTGCCAGCAGTTTATTTACAGGGGGCGATACGCAGTATTTT
J: TRBJ2-3
size: -
D: TRBD1
V: TRBV12-3/TRBV12-4

CDR3: CAWSVSDRNTGELFF
DNA: TGTGCCTGGAGTGTCTCGGACAGAAACACCGGGGAGCTGTTTTTT
J: TRBJ2-2
size: -
D: -
V: TRBV30

CDR3: CASSLDRADTQYF
DNA: TGTGCCAGCAGCTTAGATCGGGCAGATACGCAGTATTTT
J: TRBJ2-3
size: few
D: -
V: TRBV7-9

CDR3: CASSPLSGAFNEQFF
DNA: TGCGCCAGCAGCCCATTGAGCGGGGCCTTCAATGAGCAGTTCTTC
J: TRBJ2-1
size: -
D: TRBD2
V: TRBV4-1

CDR3: CATASDLEFF
DNA: TGTGCCACCGCATCCGATTTGGAGTTCTTC
J: TRBJ2-1
size: -
D: -
V: TRBV28

CDR3: CASTGGFSNEQYF
DNA: TGTGCCAGCACCGGAGGGTTCAGTAACGAGCAGTACTTC
J: TRBJ2-7
size: -
D: -
V: TRBV7-8

CDR3: CASSYGTGVAYNEQFF
DNA: TGTGCCAGCAGCTACGGCACAGGGGTGGCCTACAATGAGCAGTTCTTC
J: TRBJ2-1
size: -
D: TRBD1
V: TRBV11-1

CDR3: CASSQGRPGETQYF
DNA: TGTGCCAGCAGCCAAGGAAGGCCGGGTGAGACCCAGTACTTC
J: TRBJ2-5
size: few
D: -
V: TRBV3-1

CDR3: CASSQGTPVAGYTF
DNA: TGTGCCAGCAGCCAGGGGACACCTGTCGCAGGCTACACCTTC
J: TRBJ1-2
size: few
D: -
V: TRBV12-3/TRBV12-4

CDR3: CASSQDEIVTSPYQETQYF
DNA: TGTGCCAGCAGCCAAGATGAGATCGTCACTAGCCCGTACCAAGAGACCCAGTACTTC
J: TRBJ2-5
size: -
D: -
V: TRBV3-1

CDR3: CASSWREGPDTQYF
DNA: TGTGCCAGCAGCTGGCGTGAAGGGCCAGATACGCAGTATTTT
J: TRBJ2-3
size: few
D: -
V: TRBV11-2

CDR3: CSARAPEGTALGEQYF
DNA: TGCAGTGCTAGAGCTCCCGAAGGGACAGCCCTCGGCGAGCAGTACTTC
J: TRBJ2-7
size: -
D: TRBD1
V: TRBV20-1

CDR3: CASSPLLTGVDEQFF
DNA: TGTGCCAGCAGCCCCCTCTTAACCGGGGTTGATGAGCAGTTCTTC
J: TRBJ2-1
size: few
D: -
V: TRBV5-5

CDR3: CASQQGRGTEAFF
DNA: TGTGCCAGCCAGCAAGGTCGAGGGACTGAAGCTTTCTTT
J: TRBJ1-1
size: -
D: -
V: TRBV6-1

CDR3: CSVLERDTGELFF
DNA: TGCAGCGTTCTTGAGCGGGACACCGGGGAGCTGTTTTTT
J: TRBJ2-2
size: -
D: -
V: TRBV29-1

CDR3: CASSQDEAVETQYF
DNA: TGCGCCAGCAGCCAAGATGAGGCAGTCGAGACCCAGTACTTC
J: TRBJ2-5
size: once
D: -
V: TRBV4-1

CDR3: CASSLGSGGKETQYF
DNA: TGTGCCAGCAGTTTAGGCTCGGGGGGTAAGGAGACCCAGTACTTC
J: TRBJ2-5
size: -
D: TRBD2
V: TRBV12-3/TRBV12-4

CDR3: CSARPGLSEQFF
DNA: TGCAGTGCTAGACCGGGACTTAGTGAGCAGTTCTTC
J: TRBJ2-1
size: -
D: -
V: TRBV20-1

CDR3: CSVVRSSYEQYF
DNA: TGCAGCGTTGTGCGATCCTCCTACGAGCAGTACTTC
J: TRBJ2-7
size: few
D: -
V: TRBV29-1

CDR3: CATSRGEVGVAQNEQYF
DNA: TGTGCCACCAGCAGGGGAGAAGTAGGGGTAGCGCAAAACGAGCAGTACTTC
J: TRBJ2-7
size: -
D: -
V: TRBV15

CDR3: CASSYGTGVYEQYF
DNA: TGTGCCAGCAGTTACGGGACAGGCGTCTACGAGCAGTACTTC
J: TRBJ2-7
size: -
D: TRBD1
V: TRBV12-3/TRBV12-4

CDR3: CASRLASGELFF
DNA: TGTGCCAGCAGGCTAGCGAGCGGGGAGCTGTTTTTT
J: TRBJ2-2
size: few
D: -
V: TRBV12-3/TRBV12-4

CDR3: CASSLGLADEETQYF
DNA: TGCGCCAGCAGCCTGGGCCTAGCGGATGAAGAGACCCAGTACTTC
J: TRBJ2-5
size: few
D: TRBD2
V: TRBV5-1

CDR3: CSARVVNLYEQYF
DNA: TGCAGCGCCAGGGTTGTAAATCTCTACGAGCAGTACTTC
J: TRBJ2-7
size: -
D: -
V: TRBV29-1